The clone carrying this T cell receptor (beta chain) showed up just once. Its target is unknown. Sequenced by immunoSEQ multiplex PCR; TCRdb stores in-frame clones only, minus some. The table records tens of thousands of clones, just over 85% of them present only once. This sample was included in a study of OX40 agonist ivuxolimab in advanced cancers. About the research overall: Patients took ivuxolimab, an agonistic anti-OX40 (CD134) antibody. Having had anti-PD-1, anti-PD-L1 or anti-CTLA-4 therapy before was allowed, and roughly 39% had some. Notes on the study in general: CD8+ T cells (on average) carried more expanded clones than CD4+ T cells. Researchers did not establish what antigens the expanded peripheral T cells target.

Sequenced here: CD4+ or CD8+ T cells sorted from blood, sampled in a trial of the OX40 agonist ivuxolimab. The TCR originated in an adult with an advanced solid tumor such as melanoma, head and neck, liver or kidney cancer.

In DNA form, the CDR3 reads TGTGCCAGCAGCCTGACCGGGGCTGTAAATCAGCCCCAGCATTTT. Its protein is CASSLTGAVNQPQHF. This chain connects TRBV28 to TRBJ1-5; weak D call: TRBD1 (5 bases). This CDR3 region has 15 residues. The V end lost 6 bases, the J end lost 4 bases, and 16 bases lay between the germline ends. CDR1 MDHEN and CDR2 SYDVKM come from the germline V gene.